Listed here are 25 T cell receptor beta chains from one sample, sequenced in a study of control samples from healthy donors and cancer patients. Data came from immunoSEQ multiplex PCR; TCRdb stores just in-frame clones and leaves some out. The repertoire includes about 160,000 clones, roughly 89% of them detected once, and 12% sits in the top ten. The sequencing sample was made of blood. Every receptor here comes from a man between 25 and 39 years old in good health.

The chain couples TRBV6-2 or TRBV6-3 to TRBJ2-7; either TRBD1 or TRBD2 may fit D (6 bases each). CDR3 length equals 16 residues. The germline V gene has CDR1 MNHEY and CDR2 SVGEGT. With 4 bases removed from V and 3 bases from J, the gap between germline ends came to 19 bases. In nucleotides, the CDR3 is TGTGCCAGCAGTTCCCTCCGGCGGAGGGGGGTCTACGAGCAGTACTTC. This translates into CASSSLRRRGVYEQYF.

This chain uses TRBV7-9 with TRBJ2-7, with TRBD1 identical over 11 bases. V lost 7 bases to trimming and J lost 4 bases; unmatched junction nucleotides: 9. The CDR3 spans 15 residues. The germline V gene has CDR1 SEHNR and CDR2 FQNEAQ (reference sequence). CDR3 in DNA: TGTGCCAGCATGCTGTGGGGACAGGGGGAGTACGAGCAGTACTTC. The encoded protein is CASMLWGQGEYEQYF.

CDR3 sequence (DNA): TGTGCCAGCAGACGCGACAGGGAGGGTTCACCCCTCCACTTT. It yields the protein CASRRDREGSPLHF. The chain uses TRBV2 and TRBJ1-6; 7 bases are a match to TRBD1. This CDR3 has 14 amino acids. With V trimmed by 6 bases and J by 9 bases, 8 bases remained unmatched. Looked up from germline, CDR1 is SNHLY and CDR2 is FYNNEI.

This chain uses TRBV12-5 with TRBJ2-3; D remains unclear. CDR1 and CDR2 from the germline V gene are LGHNT and FRNRAP. V shed 4 bases and J shed 7 bases, with 9 bases lying between them. This CDR3 comprises 12 residues. CDR3 nucleotide sequence: TGTGCTAGTGGTTCCATTAGCCATACGCAGTATTTT. Translation gives CASGSISHTQYF.

Comments on this clone: Other DNA sequences of this sample code for an identical CDR3. This chain joins TRBV7-2 and TRBJ2-5; the D is unclear. V was shortened by 1 base and J by 5 bases, with 5 bases between the two germline ends. Looked up from germline, CDR1 is SGHTA and CDR2 is FQGNSA. The CDR3 is 12 amino acids. The CDR3 here is CASSLGRETQYF. The CDR3 DNA reads as TGTGCCAGCAGCTTAGGGCGGGAGACCCAGTACTTC.

The V gene is TRBV11-2, the J gene TRBJ1-2, with a weak D call TRBD1 (5 bases). Trimming removed 3 bases from V and 9 bases from J, with 17 bases in between. The CDR3 extends over 14 amino acids. Per germline, CDR1 SGHAT and CDR2 FQNNGV. The CDR3 bases are TGTGCCAGCAGCTTGTCGGGGCGTCAGCGAAGCTACACCTTC. This gives the protein CASSLSGRQRSYTF.

The chain uses TRBV7-9 and TRBJ1-4; D ambiguous. Trimming removed 2 bases from V and 4 bases from J, with 11 bases in between. Germline CDR1 is SEHNR and CDR2 is FQNEAQ (reference sequence). The CDR3 extends over 15 amino acids. CDR3 sequence (DNA): TGTGCCAGCAGCTTACCTACGGGCCTTAATGAAAAACTGTTTTTT. Its translation is CASSLPTGLNEKLFF.

A word on this clone: Different DNA sequences within this sample yield the same CDR3. This chain links TRBV7-9 with TRBJ1-1; D perhaps matches TRBD1 (5 bases). In germline, CDR1 is SEHNR, CDR2 FQNEAQ (reference sequence). The V end lost 2 bases, the J end lost 1 base, and 11 bases lay between the germline ends. This CDR3 has 15 amino acids. The CDR3 region has the DNA TGTGCCAGCAGCTTATGGAGCAGGGAGAACACTGAAGCTTTCTTT. Translating it yields CASSLWSRENTEAFF.

The chain employs TRBV18 and TRBJ2-7; 7 bases match TRBD2. J gave up 2 bases and V 4 bases, and 11 bases lay outside the gene matches. The CDR3 is 16 residues long. The V gene's germline CDR1 is KGHSH and CDR2 LQKENI. Here the CDR3 reads CASSRGEAGATYEQYF. The CDR3 nucleotides read TGTGCCAGCTCACGGGGAGAGGCGGGAGCTACCTACGAGCAGTACTTC. Full variable domain (remainder filled in from reference TRBV18 and TRBJ2-7): NAGVMQNPRHLVRRRGQEARLRCSPMKGHSHVYWYRQLPEEGLKFMVYLQKENIIDESGMPKERFSAEFPKEGPSILRIQQVVRGDSAAYFCASSRGEAGATYEQYFGPGTRLTVT.

The chain carries TRBV18 and TRBJ2-2; 8 nucleotides agree with TRBD2. CDR1 and CDR2 (germline): KGHSH, LQKENI. V lost 1 base and J lost 4; bases outside the gene matches: 2. The CDR3 has 15 residues. The CDR3 bases are TGTGCCAGCTCACCACAGCGGGGGCTCACCGGGGAGCTGTTTTTT. It is translated as CASSPQRGLTGELFF.

The V and J genes are TRBV28 and TRBJ1-5, with D perhaps TRBD1 (5 bases). This CDR3 spans 15 amino acids. Germline lookup yields CDR1 MDHEN and CDR2 SYDVKM. V shed 5 bases and J shed 0 bases, with 11 bases lying between them. The CDR3 here is CASSPLGLSNQPQHF. CDR3 in DNA: TGTGCCAGCAGTCCCTTGGGGCTTAGCAATCAGCCCCAGCATTTT.

V is TRBV12-3 or TRBV12-4 and J is TRBJ2-5; D gene unclear. Trimming cost V 5 bases and J 5 bases, with 9 bases left between them. CDR3 length: 12 amino acids. The DNA of the CDR3 is TGTGCCAGCAGTGACCCCCCGGAGACCCAGTACTTC. Translating gives CASSDPPETQYF.

The V call is TRBV9, the J call TRBJ2-5, with TRBD2 as a possible D gene (7 bases). CDR3 length equals 14 residues. V lost 3 bases and J lost 5, with 14 bases in between. The germline V gene encodes CDR1 SGDLS and CDR2 YYNGEE. Here the CDR3 reads CASSGGGLGETQYF. CDR3 bases: TGTGCCAGCAGCGGGGGGGGGCTCGGGGAGACCCAGTACTTC.

The CDR3 DNA reads as TGTGCCAGCAGCCAGGGGCGGAGCAATCAGCCCCAGCATTTT. Translating it yields CASSQGRSNQPQHF. V gene TRBV3-1 (or the pseudogene TRBV3-2) combines with J gene TRBJ1-5; maybe TRBD1 (5 bases). In germline, CDR1 is LGHDT, CDR2 YNNKEL (reference sequence). The CDR3 loop spans 14 amino acids. V lost 3 bases and J lost 1, with 7 bases in between.

The rearrangement links TRBV29-1 to TRBJ2-3; unclear D gene. The CDR3 has 14 residues. Trimming took off 4 bases at V and 1 base at J, with 12 bases between the two ends. Germline CDR1 and CDR2: SQVTM and ANQGSEA. The DNA of the CDR3 is TGCAGCGTTGGGGAAGGTGCGGGCACAGATACGCAGTATTTT. Translation: CSVGEGAGTDTQYF.

The genes are TRBV7-3 and TRBJ2-1; possible D gene TRBD1, 7 bases. V lost 5 bases, J lost 4 bases, and 12 bases lay in between. This CDR3 region has 14 residues. From germline, CDR1 is SGHTA and CDR2 FQGTGA. For the CDR3, the DNA is TGTGCCAGCAGCGCGGGACAGCCTTACAATGAGCAGTTCTTC. It yields the protein CASSAGQPYNEQFF.

This chain links TRBV19 with TRBJ1-4, with D possibly TRBD1 on 5 matching bases. Germline CDR1 LNHDA, CDR2 SQIVND (reference sequence). The CDR3 has 15 residues. Deletions cut 7 bases from V and 8 bases from J, with 20 bases between. The chain's CDR3 is CASTPRWRGGEKLFF. CDR3 DNA: TGTGCCAGTACCCCCCGCTGGAGGGGTGGGGAAAAACTGTTTTTT.

The CDR3: CASSSTPGNTEAFF. In nucleotides, the CDR3 is TGTGCCAGCAGCTCCACCCCAGGGAACACTGAAGCTTTCTTT. The chain recombines TRBV11-2 with TRBJ1-1; D unclear. This CDR3 is 14 amino acids long. In germline, CDR1 is SGHAT, CDR2 FQNNGV. Trimming stripped 4 bases from V and 1 base from J, with 10 bases between. Full variable domain (missing parts from reference TRBV11-2 and TRBJ1-1): EAGVAQSPRYKIIEKRQSVAFWCNPISGHATLYWYQQILGQGPKLLIQFQNNGVVDDSQLPKDRFSAERLKGVDSTLKIQPAKLEDSAVYLCASSSTPGNTEAFFGQGTRLTVV.

In nucleotides, the CDR3 is TGCAGCGTTGAAGAACTAGCGGCCGACAATGAGCAGTTCTTC. Residues: CSVEELAADNEQFF. The chain uses TRBV29-1 and TRBJ2-1; 8 nucleotides line up with TRBD2. The CDR3 length is 14 residues. Germline V gene data show CDR1 as SQVTM and CDR2 as ANQGSEA. After removal of 0 bases from V and 5 bases from J, the junction contained 3 bases not matched to a gene.

This chain links TRBV5-4 with TRBJ2-1; TRBD2 matches at 8 bases. Trimming removed 1 base from V and 0 bases from J; junction bases left unmatched: 3. Germline CDR1 reads SGHNT; CDR2 reads YYREEE (reference sequence). The length of the CDR3 is 16 residues. The DNA for the CDR3 is TGTGCCAGCAGCTTGAGCGGGAGTGTCTCCTACAATGAGCAGTTCTTC. This translates into CASSLSGSVSYNEQFF.

The chain couples TRBV2 to TRBJ2-5; D might be TRBD2 (5 bases). Trimming cost V 4 bases and J 4 bases, with 16 bases left between them. This CDR3 has 15 amino acids. The germline V gene encodes CDR1 SNHLY and CDR2 FYNNEI. The chain's CDR3 is CASSVIPQGGETQYF. CDR3 DNA: TGTGCCAGCAGTGTAATACCCCAAGGAGGAGAGACCCAGTACTTC.

This sequence joins TRBV5-1 and TRBJ2-3; D is unresolved. CDR3 size: 15 residues. Germline assignment: CDR1 SGHRS and CDR2 YFSETQ. Trimming cost V 0 bases and J 0 bases, with 8 bases left between them. The chain's CDR3 is CASSLESFSTDTQYF. DNA for the CDR3: TGCGCCAGCAGCTTGGAGAGTTTTAGCACAGATACGCAGTATTTT.

V is TRBV4-3 and J is TRBJ2-1; TRBD1 agrees at 8 bases. This CDR3 has 15 amino acids. Germline V lookup: CDR1 LGHNA, CDR2 YSLEER. V shed 1 base and J 4 bases; nucleotides not matched to a gene: 3. As DNA, the CDR3 is TGCGCCAGCAGCCAAGGACAGGGGTTTTACAATGAGCAGTTCTTC. This translates into CASSQGQGFYNEQFF.

The chain has TRBV11-2 and TRBJ1-4; TRBD1 matches at 7 bases. Trimming cost V 1 base and J 5 bases; bases outside gene matches: 7. The CDR3 sequence is 16 residues long. Germline V gene lookup returns CDR1 SGHAT and CDR2 FQNNGV. Here the CDR3 reads CASSLAMDRQNEKLFF. CDR3 sequence (DNA): TGTGCCAGCAGCTTAGCAATGGACAGGCAAAATGAAAAACTGTTTTTT. Full variable domain (remainder filled in from reference TRBV11-2 and TRBJ1-4): EAGVAQSPRYKIIEKRQSVAFWCNPISGHATLYWYQQILGQGPKLLIQFQNNGVVDDSQLPKDRFSAERLKGVDSTLKIQPAKLEDSAVYLCASSLAMDRQNEKLFFGSGTQLSVL.

This chain links TRBV10-3 with TRBJ1-5, with D perhaps TRBD1 (6 bases). Between the trimmed V and J ends, which lost 0 bases and 6 bases, there was a span of 18 bases. Germline lookup yields CDR1 ENHRY and CDR2 SYGVKD. The CDR3 consists of 17 residues. The CDR3 region is CAISESMIRGATQPQHF. The CDR3 nucleotides are TGTGCCATCAGTGAGTCGATGATCAGGGGCGCAACTCAGCCCCAGCATTTT.